This TCR beta chain is from a study of identical twins. Study results and caveats: Compared with unrelated sharing, twin-shared out-of-frame alpha sequences had more low-probability sequences. Zero-insertion results could be subject to partial confounding by invariant MAIT and iNKT cells.

This clonotype was detected once. Its antigen is undetermined. Template switching added a universal primer binding site, and final cDNA carried unique molecular identifiers. Each CDR3 protein is one row after TCRdb ran MiXCR on the 5' RACE reads. The sample carries 450,000 or so distinct CDR3 sequences, approximately 15% recorded once. V was clipped by 4 bases and J by 0 bases, with 15 bases between them. CDR1 and CDR2 (germline): SGHDT, YYEEEE. This CDR3 spans 16 amino acids. This same sample was also taken into another study, of yellow fever vaccine responses in identical twins. That report notes: Twins reportedly appeared to share part of their vaccine T cell response while keeping part individual.

This sequence was found in a woman aged 18-30 years in good health. The material sequenced was CD4+ T cells sorted from blood. J is TRBJ2-3 and V is TRBV5-6, with TRBD2 as a possible D gene (5 bases). The CDR3 region has the DNA TGTGCCAGCAGCCCGCTCACCGGGAAAAGCACAGATACGCAGTATTTT. Its translation: CASSPLTGKSTDTQYF. The whole variable domain, filled in from reference TRBV5-6 and TRBJ2-3, reads DAGVTQSPTHLIKTRGQQVTLRCSPKSGHDTVSWYQQALGQGPQFIFQYYEEEERQRGNFPDRFSGHQFPNYSSELNVNALLLGDSALYLCASSPLTGKSTDTQYFGPGTRLTVL.